The rows below give T cell receptor beta chains drawn from one sample of a study of blood T cells in healthy people across ages. TCRdb itself ran the 5' RACE reads through MiXCR, one entry per CDR3 protein. In the table there are 1.5 million to 2 million distinct CDR3 sequences, 25% to 30% of which are singletons. The specimen sequenced was blood. The receptors here all came from a woman aged 25 to 39 in good health. Both conserved end residues are part of each CDR3. Fields, in order: D gene, J gene, V gene, clone size, CDR3 DNA, CDR3 protein. D genes are given only for firm matches. Clone size appears in some rows only: once, few, many, or a class for an expanded clone.

- TRBJ2-7 TRBV7-9 - TGTGCCAGCACCTCAGGGCACGAGCAGTACTTC CASTSGHEQYF
- TRBJ2-6 TRBV5-6 - TGTGCCAGCAGCTTGACCGTCTCTGGGGCCAACATCCTGACTTTC CASSLTVSGANILTF
TRBD1 TRBJ1-4 TRBV20-1 few TGCACCGGATCGTCAGGGGGAAGTGAAAAACTGTTTTTT CTGSSGGSEKLFF
- TRBJ1-2 TRBV20-1 - TGCAGTGCTAGAGATTGGAGTAGGACAGAAGCTAACTATGGCTACACCTTC CSARDWSRTEANYGYTF
- TRBJ2-1 TRBV20-1 - TGCAGTGCTAGTAGGAGCAGGGCATCGGATTATGAGCAGTTCTTC CSASRSRASDYEQFF
TRBD2 TRBJ2-1 TRBV14 - TGTGCCAGCAGCCAAGATCTAACTAGCGGGGGATTCAATGAGCAGTTCTTC CASSQDLTSGGFNEQFF
- TRBJ1-4 TRBV7-9 - TGTTCTGGAGGGACCAAGGGTGCAACTAATGAAAAACTGTTTTTT CSGGTKGATNEKLFF
- TRBJ1-5 TRBV29-1 - TGCAGCGTTGCAAATACGCCGGGTCAGCCCCAGCATTTT CSVANTPGQPQHF
TRBD1 TRBJ2-1 TRBV24-1 - TGTGCCACCAGTGAGGGGCTAAAGGGGGCTGAGCAGTTCTTC CATSEGLKGAEQFF
- TRBJ1-5 TRBV6-6 many TGTGCCAGCAGTTACTCATCAGGGCCTCAGCCCCAGCATTTT CASSYSSGPQPQHF
- TRBJ2-3 TRBV12-3/TRBV12-4 many TGTGCCAGCAGTCGCAGGGCCCCACCAAGCACAGATACGCAGTATTTT CASSRRAPPSTDTQYF